This T cell receptor beta chain comes out of a study of response to subunit inactivated influenza vaccine. The CDR3 is 18 amino acids. Per the germline V gene, CDR1 is LGHNA and CDR2 is YSLEER. J lost 1 base, V lost 1 base, and 4 bases had no gene match. TCRdb used MiXCR to reprocess the RT-PCR reads, holding one entry per CDR3 protein. The sample lists around 200,000 distinct CDR3 sequences; roughly 8.7% were seen once. This clonotype was obtained from a man over 45 who received an inactivated influenza vaccine. The specimen was non-naive T cells sorted from PBMCs, collected on the day of vaccination. This chain joins TRBV4-3 and TRBJ2-2, with 12 positions matching TRBD2. In DNA, the CDR3 is TGCGCCAGCAGCCAAGCGCGACTAGCGGGGGTGAACACCGGGGAGCTGTTTTTT. Translation gives CASSQARLAGVNTGELFF.